This TCR beta chain stems from a study of identical twins. Trimming cost V 5 bases and J 4 bases; bases outside gene matches: 10. CDR3 length equals 16 residues. TCRdb reprocessed the 5' RACE reads with MiXCR, giving one entry per CDR3 protein. The table records 500,000 to 650,000 distinct CDR3 sequences, approximately 20% of them present only once. This clonotype was seen a handful of times. The data were also submitted as part of a second study, on yellow fever vaccine responses in identical twins.

The material sequenced was CD4+ T cells sorted from blood. The TCR originated in a woman younger than 35 in good health. The chain combines TRBV12-3 or TRBV12-4 with TRBJ1-4, with 7 bases lining up with TRBD1. CDR3 amino acids: CASSERRQGINEKLFF. The CDR3 bases are TGTGCCAGCAGTGAACGACGACAGGGCATTAATGAAAAACTGTTTTTT.